Below, one T cell receptor beta chain is given with its context. Its antigen is unknown. J was trimmed by 4 bases and V by 1 base; bases with no gene match: 6. This CDR3 is 15 amino acids long. Germline V gene sequence: CDR1 SGHVS, CDR2 FQNEAQ. The sample originates from a study of identifying expanded T cells in peripheral blood. General study points: Across healthy donors, higher total template counts meant significantly greater approximately two-week count variance. Over approximately two and four weeks, about 15 and 19 clones changed, versus around 1.2 between replicates.

The table came from immunoSEQ multiplex PCR; TCRdb's copy has only in-frame clones and leaves some out. This repertoire shows around 100,000 clones, about 90% found once; its top ten account for approximately 5.7%. Sequenced material: blood. V usage is TRBV7-8 and J usage is TRBJ2-7; 8 bases align to TRBD1. The clonotype originates from a person between 18 and 69 years old in good health. CDR3 sequence reads: CASSLERDRSYEQYF. For the CDR3, the DNA is TGTGCCAGCAGCTTAGAACGGGACAGGAGTTACGAGCAGTACTTC.